Listed below are T cell receptor beta chains from one sample, sequenced in a study of T cells in Graves' hyperthyroidism and ophthalmopathy. From the multiplex PCR reads, TCRdb called clonotypes with MiXCR, one entry per CDR3 protein. Found here are nearly 600,000 distinct CDR3 sequences, about 15% of them singletons; the top ten hold about 5.8%. Sequenced input: blood. All receptors derive from a woman aged 25 to 39 with Graves' hyperthyroidism that later progressed to Graves' ophthalmopathy. Both conserved end residues are trimmed from each CDR3.

V,J,CDR3
TRBV28,TRBJ2-5,ASSVGGGETQY
TRBV19,TRBJ1-1,ASTLGGSTEAF
TRBV12-3/TRBV12-4,TRBJ2-5,ASSLEGVWETQY
TRBV7-2,TRBJ2-7,ASSSLLTGEQY
TRBV5-4,TRBJ2-1,ASSPGGGPLRNEQF
TRBV10-3,TRBJ2-3,AISESGSGTDTQY
TRBV19,TRBJ2-2,ASSFFIFRGGSTGELF
TRBV14,TRBJ2-3,ASSPSHGDTQY
TRBV27,TRBJ1-5,ASRRITGPAQPQH
TRBV30,TRBJ1-2,AWSVSYGTLYGYT
TRBV4-3,TRBJ2-6,ASSQDEGTSGISGANVLT
TRBV20-1,TRBJ1-5,SANQPQH
TRBV12-3/TRBV12-4,TRBJ1-5,ASSLVGFGQPQH
TRBV5-1,TRBJ1-4,ASSAGGSEEKLF
TRBV19,TRBJ2-3,ASSRTSGGTTDTQY
TRBV5-1,TRBJ2-1,ASSLTAYNEQF
TRBV2,TRBJ2-1,ASSGLAEYNEQF
TRBV11-2,TRBJ2-7,ASSPQEKQY
TRBV28,TRBJ2-3,ASSSGSRVTQY
TRBV7-9,TRBJ2-7,ASRIGDGQAPYEQY
TRBV13,TRBJ2-1,ASSWRLAGNSYNEQF
TRBV7-2,TRBJ1-2,ASSSTGSGYT
TRBV27,TRBJ2-6,ASALGMSGANALT
TRBV9,TRBJ2-3,ASSVRAGGGTDTQY
TRBV19,TRBJ2-1,ASSIPPHNEQF
TRBV30,TRBJ1-2,AWSVRWVLWGYT
TRBV6-2/TRBV6-3,TRBJ2-7,ASTPRGPSFPYEQY
TRBV6-1,TRBJ1-1,ASTPGKTEAF
TRBV6-1,TRBJ1-2,ASPGGASYT
TRBV28,TRBJ1-4,ATLGQFNEKLF
TRBV3-1,TRBJ2-4,ASRPGTGGARNIQY
TRBV20-1,TRBJ2-3,SAREGPRRRERRDTQY
TRBV19,TRBJ2-5,ASSSRLAGSSWQETQY
TRBV25-1,TRBJ1-1,ASSEGLWNTEAF